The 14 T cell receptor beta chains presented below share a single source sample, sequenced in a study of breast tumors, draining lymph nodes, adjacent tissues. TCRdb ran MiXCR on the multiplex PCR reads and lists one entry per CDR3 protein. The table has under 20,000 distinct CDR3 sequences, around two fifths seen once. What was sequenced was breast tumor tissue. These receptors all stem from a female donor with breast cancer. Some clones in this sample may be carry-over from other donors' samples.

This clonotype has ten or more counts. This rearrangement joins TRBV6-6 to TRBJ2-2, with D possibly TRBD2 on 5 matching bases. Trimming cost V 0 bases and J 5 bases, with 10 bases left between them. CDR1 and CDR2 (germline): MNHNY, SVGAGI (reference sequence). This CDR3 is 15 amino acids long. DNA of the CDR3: TGTGCCAGCAGTTACTCATCTAGCCAGACCGGGGAGCTGTTTTTT. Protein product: CASSYSSSQTGELFF.

CDR3 nucleotide sequence: TGTGCCAGCAGAGGACAGGCCTACGAGCAGTACTTC. Amino acids: CASRGQAYEQYF. This sequence joins TRBV2 and TRBJ2-7, with TRBD1 identical over 7 bases. The CDR3 loop spans 12 amino acids. V shed 6 bases and J 2 bases; nucleotides not matched to a gene: 1. Germline lookup yields CDR1 SNHLY and CDR2 FYNNEI.

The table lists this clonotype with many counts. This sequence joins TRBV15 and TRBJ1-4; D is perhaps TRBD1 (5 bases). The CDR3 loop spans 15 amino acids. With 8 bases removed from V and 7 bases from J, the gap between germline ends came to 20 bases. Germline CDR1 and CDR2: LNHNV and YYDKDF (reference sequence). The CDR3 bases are TGTGCCACCGGCGTTCCGGTGGGGCGCGGTGAAAAACTGTTTTTT. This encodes CATGVPVGRGEKLFF.

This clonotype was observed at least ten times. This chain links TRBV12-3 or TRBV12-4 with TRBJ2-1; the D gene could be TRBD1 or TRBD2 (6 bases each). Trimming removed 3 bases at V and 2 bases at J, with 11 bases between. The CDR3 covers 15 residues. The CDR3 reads CASSFIRGPYNEQFF. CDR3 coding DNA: TGTGCCAGCAGTTTCATACGGGGGCCCTACAATGAGCAGTTCTTC.

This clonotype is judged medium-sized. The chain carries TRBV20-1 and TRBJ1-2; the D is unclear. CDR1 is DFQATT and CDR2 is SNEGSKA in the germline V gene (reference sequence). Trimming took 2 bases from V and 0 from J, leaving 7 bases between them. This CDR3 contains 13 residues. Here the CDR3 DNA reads TGCAGTGCTAGATTTCGGACTAACTATGGCTACACCTTC. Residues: CSARFRTNYGYTF.

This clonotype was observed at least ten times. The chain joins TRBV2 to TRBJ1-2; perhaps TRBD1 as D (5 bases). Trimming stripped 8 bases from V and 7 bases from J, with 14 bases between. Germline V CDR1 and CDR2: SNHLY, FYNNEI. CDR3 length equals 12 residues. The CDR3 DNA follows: TGTGCCAGCTCATGGGGGGGATTTGGCTACACCTTC. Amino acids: CASSWGGFGYTF. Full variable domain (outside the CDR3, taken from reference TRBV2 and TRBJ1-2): EPEVTQTPSHQVTQMGQEVILRCVPISNHLYFYWYRQILGQKVEFLVSFYNNEISEKSEIFDDQFSVERPDGSNFTLKIRSTKLEDSAMYFCASSWGGFGYTFGSGTRLTVV.

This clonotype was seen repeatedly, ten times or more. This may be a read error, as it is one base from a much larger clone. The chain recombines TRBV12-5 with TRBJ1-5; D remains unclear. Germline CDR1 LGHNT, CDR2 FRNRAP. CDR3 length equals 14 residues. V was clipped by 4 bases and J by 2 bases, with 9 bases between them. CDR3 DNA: TGTGCTAGTGGTTCTATTGGAGGCAATCAGCCCCAGCATTTT. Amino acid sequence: CASGSIGGNQPQHF. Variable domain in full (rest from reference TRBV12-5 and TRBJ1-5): DARVTQTPRHKVTEMGQEVTMRCQPILGHNTVFWYRQTMMQGLELLAYFRNRAPLDDSGMPKDRFSAEMPDATLATLKIQPSEPRDSAVYFCASGSIGGNQPQHFGDGTRLSIL.

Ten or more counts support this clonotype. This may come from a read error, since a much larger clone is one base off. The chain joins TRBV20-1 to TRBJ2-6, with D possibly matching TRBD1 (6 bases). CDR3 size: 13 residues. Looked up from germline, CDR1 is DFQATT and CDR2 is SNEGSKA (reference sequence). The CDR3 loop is CSARDLGANALTF. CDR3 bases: TGCAGTGCTAGAGACCTGGGGGCCAACGCCCTGACTTTC.

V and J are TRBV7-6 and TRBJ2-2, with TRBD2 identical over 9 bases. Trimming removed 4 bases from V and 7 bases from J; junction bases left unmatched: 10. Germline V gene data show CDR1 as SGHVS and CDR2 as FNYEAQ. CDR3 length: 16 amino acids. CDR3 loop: CASSSGLAGRGGELFF. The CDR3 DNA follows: TGTGCCAGCAGCTCGGGGCTAGCGGGGAGGGGCGGGGAGCTGTTTTTT.

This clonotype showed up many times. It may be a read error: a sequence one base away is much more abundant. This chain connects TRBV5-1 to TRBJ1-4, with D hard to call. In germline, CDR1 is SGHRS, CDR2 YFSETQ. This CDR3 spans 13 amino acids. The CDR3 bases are TGCGCCAGCAGCCTGGAGGCGGCGGAAAACCTGTTTTTT. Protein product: CASSLEAAENLFF.

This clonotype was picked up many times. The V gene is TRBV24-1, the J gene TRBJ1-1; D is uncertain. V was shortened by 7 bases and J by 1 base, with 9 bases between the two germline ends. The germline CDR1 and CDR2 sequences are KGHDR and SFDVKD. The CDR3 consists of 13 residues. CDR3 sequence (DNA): TGTGCCACCAGACAACAGCAGAACACTGAAGCTTTCTTT. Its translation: CATRQQQNTEAFF.

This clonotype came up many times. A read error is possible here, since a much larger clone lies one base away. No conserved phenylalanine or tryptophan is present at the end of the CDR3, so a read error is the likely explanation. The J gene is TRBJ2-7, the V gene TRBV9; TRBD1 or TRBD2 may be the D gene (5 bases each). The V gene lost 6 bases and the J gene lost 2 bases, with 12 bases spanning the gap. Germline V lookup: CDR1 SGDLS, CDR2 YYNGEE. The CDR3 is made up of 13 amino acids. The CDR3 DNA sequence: TGTGCCAGCAACCGGGACGGAGCCTACGAGCAGTACTCC. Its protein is CASNRDGAYEQYS.

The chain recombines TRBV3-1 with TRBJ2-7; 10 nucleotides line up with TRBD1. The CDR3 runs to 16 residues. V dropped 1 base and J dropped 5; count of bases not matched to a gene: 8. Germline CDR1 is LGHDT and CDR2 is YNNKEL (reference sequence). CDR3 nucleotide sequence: TGTGCCAGCAGCCAAGGGGGGACAGGGGCCCAAAACGAGCAGTACTTC. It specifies CASSQGGTGAQNEQYF.

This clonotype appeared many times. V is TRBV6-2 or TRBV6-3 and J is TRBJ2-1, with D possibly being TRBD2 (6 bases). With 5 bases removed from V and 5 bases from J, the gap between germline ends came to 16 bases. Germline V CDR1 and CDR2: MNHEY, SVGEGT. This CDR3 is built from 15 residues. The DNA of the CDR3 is TGTGCCAGCAGTCACCCTGCGGGAAGTAACAATGAGCAGTTCTTC. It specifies CASSHPAGSNNEQFF.